A single sample is the source of the 29 T cell receptor beta chains below, sequenced in a study of T cell repertoires in cytomegalovirus infection (dated by TCRdb to about 2019). The listed sequencing device is Illumina HiSeq 1500. In-frame beta chains were kept once TCRdb had trimmed the public reads at Q25 with fastp and called clones with MiXCR. Entries are consolidated by CDR3 protein sequence, retaining the most common genes and DNA. This sample lists nearly 650,000 distinct CDR3 sequences; approximately 24% were detected once. The ten largest clonotypes hold approximately 8% of the sample. The material sequenced was CD8+ T cells from PBMCs. The receptors shown here come from a human donor in good health (CMV status not recorded). Some clones in this sample may be carry-over from other donors' samples.

This clonotype was picked up a small number of times. The V gene is TRBV2, the J gene TRBJ2-1; TRBD2 matches 7 bases. Germline trimming cut 10 bases from V and 8 bases from J; bases unmatched to any gene: 8. This CDR3 is 12 amino acids long. Germline lookup yields CDR1 SNHLY and CDR2 FYNNEI. The CDR3 reads CATLGGSDEQFF. The DNA for the CDR3 is TGTGCCACCCTGGGGGGGTCGGATGAGCAGTTCTTC.

This rearrangement joins TRBV6-5 to TRBJ1-4; D is possibly TRBD1 (5 bases). V gave up 0 bases and J gave up 3 bases, with 14 bases separating them. Germline-derived CDR1 and CDR2 are MNHEY and SVGAGI. The CDR3 loop spans 17 amino acids. The CDR3 loop is CASSYSSRGTANEKLFF. CDR3 in DNA: TGTGCCAGCAGTTACTCGAGTCGGGGGACGGCTAATGAAAAACTGTTTTTT.

This clonotype has a count of ten or more. The J gene is TRBJ2-1, the V gene TRBV6-5; TRBD1 agrees at 9 bases. V lost 0 bases to trimming and J lost 4 bases; unmatched junction nucleotides: 4. This CDR3 is built from 16 residues. The germline V gene encodes CDR1 MNHEY and CDR2 SVGAGI. CDR3 nucleotide sequence: TGTGCCAGCAGTTACTCGGACAGGGGAGGGTACAATGAGCAGTTCTTC. Protein: CASSYSDRGGYNEQFF.

This clonotype has at least ten counts. The rearrangement links TRBV12-3 or TRBV12-4 to TRBJ2-3; a possible D gene is TRBD2 (5 bases). Trimming took off 10 bases at V and 0 bases at J, with 14 bases between the two ends. The CDR3 length is 14 residues. The CDR3 bases are TGTGCCACCGAAGACGGGGATAGCACAGATACGCAGTATTTT. It yields the protein CATEDGDSTDTQYF.

Points on this clonotype: Just one base apart from a much larger clone, this may be a read error. V gene TRBV14 combines with J gene TRBJ1-1; D is undetermined. The CDR3 sequence is 13 residues long. CDR1 SGHDN and CDR2 FVKESK come from the germline V gene. The CDR3 reads CASSQRRPTVAFF. In DNA, the CDR3 is TGTGCCAGCAGCCAACGCCGGCCGACTGTAGCTTTCTTT.

As for this clonotype: A much larger clone sits a single nucleotide away, making a read error possible. The rearrangement uses TRBV7-6 and TRBJ2-1, with 13 bases matching TRBD2. Germline trimming cut 10 bases from V and 1 base from J; bases unmatched to any gene: 10. CDR1 is SGHVS, CDR2 FNYEAQ, per germline. This CDR3 is built from 17 residues. CDR3 DNA sequence: TGTGCCAACAGTTCCACTAGCGGGGGGGCTTCCTACAATGAGCAGTTCTTC. It is translated as CANSSTSGGASYNEQFF.

The chain joins TRBV7-6 to TRBJ1-2, with 8 bases matching TRBD1. The CDR3 loop spans 15 amino acids. With V trimmed by 3 bases and J by 8 bases, 11 bases remained unmatched. CDR1 SGHVS and CDR2 FNYEAQ come from the germline V gene. CDR3 DNA sequence: TGTGCCAGCAGCTTGAAGCCAGGGGGCAGTTTCGGCTACACCTTC. Its protein product is CASSLKPGGSFGYTF.

This clonotype came up a few times. The J gene is TRBJ2-3, the V gene TRBV7-6; D remains ambiguous. Deletions cut 5 bases from V and 3 bases from J, with 9 bases between. The CDR3 extends over 13 amino acids. Germline V gene data show CDR1 as SGHVS and CDR2 as FNYEAQ. CDR3 DNA sequence: TGTGCCAGCAGCCCAAAGGAAACAGATACGCAGTATTTT. Translating it yields CASSPKETDTQYF.

The table lists this clonotype with a few counts. The chain couples TRBV20-1 to TRBJ2-1; D call uncertain. Trimming left V 1 base short and J 10 bases short, with 17 bases between. Germline V gene sequence: CDR1 DFQATT, CDR2 SNEGSKA (reference sequence). The CDR3 runs to 14 residues. This CDR3 is CSARVPFTGPEQFF. CDR3 coding DNA: TGCAGTGCTAGAGTTCCATTCACTGGACCGGAGCAGTTCTTC.

The sample holds many counts of this clonotype. The rearrangement joins TRBV12-3 or TRBV12-4 to TRBJ1-2; D possibly corresponds to TRBD1 (6 bases). With 3 bases removed from V and 4 bases from J, the gap between germline ends came to 9 bases. The CDR3 extends over 13 amino acids. In nucleotides, the CDR3 is TGTGCCAGCAGTTTGGGGGGCCCCTATGGCTACACCTTC. Its translation: CASSLGGPYGYTF.

The chain has TRBV29-1 and TRBJ2-1; no firm D call. Trimming removed 5 bases from V and 5 bases from J, with 10 bases in between. Germline V gene lookup returns CDR1 SQVTM and CDR2 ANQGSEA. The CDR3 has 12 amino acids. The CDR3 protein is CSVRVQNNEQFF. The CDR3 DNA sequence: TGCAGCGTTAGGGTACAGAACAATGAGCAGTTCTTC.

The rearrangement joins TRBV7-6 to TRBJ2-1; TRBD2 matches at 8 bases. The V gene's germline CDR1 is SGHVS and CDR2 FNYEAQ. V lost 6 bases to trimming and J lost 4 bases; unmatched junction nucleotides: 11. This CDR3 has 16 residues. CDR3 sequence reads: CASSSGAGDTYNEQFF. As DNA, the CDR3 is TGTGCCAGCAGTTCCGGAGCGGGGGACACGTACAATGAGCAGTTCTTC.

V usage is TRBV2 and J usage is TRBJ2-3; 8 bases fit TRBD2. Losses at the gene ends were 2 bases for V and 1 base for J; bases not matched to a gene: 2. Germline lookup yields CDR1 SNHLY and CDR2 FYNNEI. This CDR3 spans 15 amino acids. DNA of the CDR3: TGTGCCAGCAGTGAACGGGGGGGAGGCACAGATACGCAGTATTTT. Amino acids: CASSERGGGTDTQYF. The variable domain in full, completed from reference TRBV2 and TRBJ2-3, reads EPEVTQTPSHQVTQMGQEVILRCVPISNHLYFYWYRQILGQKVEFLVSFYNNEISEKSEIFDDQFSVERPDGSNFTLKIRSTKLEDSAMYFCASSERGGGTDTQYFGPGTRLTVL.

The chain recombines TRBV19 with TRBJ1-5; D ambiguous. V lost 5 bases and J 8 bases, leaving 25 bases between the germline ends. The CDR3 totals 17 residues. Germline CDR1 reads LNHDA; CDR2 reads SQIVND (reference sequence). This CDR3 reads CASSFRHLSVIPEPQHF. Written as DNA, the CDR3 is TGTGCCAGTAGTTTCCGCCACCTATCAGTGATCCCTGAGCCCCAGCATTTT.

This clonotype occurred many times. The CDR3 region is CASSLVSGASYNEQFF. The CDR3 DNA sequence: TGTGCCAGCAGCTTAGTTTCGGGAGCCTCCTACAATGAGCAGTTCTTC. This rearrangement joins TRBV7-9 to TRBJ2-1; weak D call: TRBD2 (6 bases). Trimming stripped 1 base from V and 0 bases from J, with 10 bases between. This CDR3 spans 16 amino acids. CDR1 and CDR2 (germline): SEHNR, FQNEAQ (reference sequence).

This clonotype was counted a few times. The genes are TRBV29-1 and TRBJ2-3; 9 bases agree with TRBD2. The J segment lost 2 bases and the V segment lost 1 base, leaving 7 bases of the junction unmatched. CDR3 length equals 16 residues. Germline V CDR1 and CDR2: SQVTM, ANQGSEA. The CDR3 is CSVEVRLADLTDTQYF. CDR3 bases: TGCAGCGTTGAAGTAAGACTAGCGGACCTCACAGATACGCAGTATTTT.

In this sample, this clonotype turned up once. In DNA form, the CDR3 reads TGTGCCAGCAGTTACGTCTCCACTAGCGGGGGCGCAGATACGCAGTATTTT. Its protein product is CASSYVSTSGGADTQYF. The V and J genes are TRBV6-6 and TRBJ2-3; 11 nucleotides agree with TRBD2. J was trimmed by 4 bases and V by 2 bases; bases with no gene match: 8. CDR1 is MNHNY, CDR2 SVGAGI, per germline (reference sequence). This CDR3 is 17 amino acids long.

This clonotype has only a few counts. The V gene is TRBV7-9, the J gene TRBJ2-5; TRBD2 aligns across 8 bases. V trimming: 5 bases; J trimming: 0 bases; junction bases outside the gene matches: 8. The CDR3 sequence is 16 residues long. CDR1 SEHNR and CDR2 FQNEAQ come from the germline V gene (reference sequence). The CDR3, as DNA: TGTGCCAGCAGCGCCGGACTAGCCGAACACCAAGAGACCCAGTACTTC. It specifies CASSAGLAEHQETQYF.

V usage is TRBV7-3 and J usage is TRBJ1-2; no reliable D call. Trimming stripped 1 base from V and 2 bases from J, with 20 bases between. Germline V gene data show CDR1 as SGHTA and CDR2 as FQGTGA. The CDR3 consists of 18 residues. CDR3 region: CASSLIVSLEELNYGYTF. The CDR3 nucleotides are TGTGCCAGCAGCTTAATTGTCTCCCTAGAGGAGCTCAACTATGGCTACACCTTC.

This clonotype was seen a few times. The chain recombines TRBV6-2 or TRBV6-3 with TRBJ1-2, with D maybe TRBD1 (6 bases). The length of the CDR3 is 15 residues. With 3 bases removed from V and 2 bases from J, the gap between germline ends came to 13 bases. CDR1 MNHEY and CDR2 SVGEGT come from the germline V gene. The CDR3 region is CASSYGQGRNYGYTF. In nucleotides, the CDR3 is TGTGCCAGCAGTTATGGGCAGGGGAGGAACTATGGCTACACCTTC.

This clonotype was detected only a few times. The DNA for the CDR3 is TGTGCCAGCAGCTTCGGGGTGACCACTGAAGCTTTCTTT. Protein sequence: CASSFGVTTEAFF. This chain joins TRBV7-9 and TRBJ1-1; D gene ambiguous. Germline assignment: CDR1 SEHNR and CDR2 FQNEAQ (reference sequence). Trimming cost V 3 bases and J 4 bases, with 9 bases left between them. The CDR3 totals 13 residues.

The chain uses TRBV14 and TRBJ2-5; D is possibly TRBD2 (6 bases). In germline, CDR1 is SGHDN, CDR2 FVKESK. The CDR3 is 15 residues long. The germline V and J ends were trimmed by 0 bases and 4 bases, with 12 bases remaining between them. The chain's CDR3 is CASSQERGLLETQYF. The DNA of the CDR3 is TGTGCCAGCAGCCAAGAGAGGGGACTTCTAGAGACCCAGTACTTC.

This clonotype was observed many times. V is TRBV7-2 and J is TRBJ2-1; 8 nucleotides agree with TRBD2. Unmatched junction bases numbered 8, after V lost 3 bases and J lost 4 bases. CDR1 is SGHTA, CDR2 FQGNSA, per germline. This CDR3 comprises 16 residues. The CDR3 reads CASSFPEAGAYNEQFF. The CDR3 DNA reads as TGTGCCAGCAGCTTCCCCGAAGCGGGGGCGTACAATGAGCAGTTCTTC.

The chain combines TRBV29-1 with TRBJ2-1; 7 positions match TRBD1. CDR1 SQVTM and CDR2 ANQGSEA come from the germline V gene. V shed 4 bases and J 7 bases; nucleotides not matched to a gene: 10. The CDR3 totals 14 residues. Here the CDR3 DNA reads TGCAGCGTTGGGGGACAGAGGGTACGGAATGAGCAGTTCTTC. Its translation: CSVGGQRVRNEQFF.

The table lists this clonotype with a few counts. J is TRBJ1-1 and V is TRBV12-5; tentatively, D is TRBD1 (5 bases). Trimming removed 6 bases at V and 4 bases at J, with 9 bases between. The length of the CDR3 is 12 residues. Germline V gene lookup returns CDR1 LGHNT and CDR2 FRNRAP. CDR3 bases: TGTGCTAGTGGCCTGGGGGGCACTGAAGCTTTCTTT. Its translation is CASGLGGTEAFF.

This clonotype occurred a few times. V and J are TRBV28 and TRBJ1-2; 8 nucleotides agree with TRBD1. The CDR3 extends over 13 amino acids. The ends lost 5 bases at V and 6 bases at J; junction bases unmatched: 5. Germline V CDR1 and CDR2: MDHEN, SYDVKM. This CDR3 is CASSTDRVHGYTF. CDR3 DNA sequence: TGTGCCAGCAGTACGGACAGGGTGCATGGCTACACCTTC.

This rearrangement joins TRBV11-2 to TRBJ2-7, with TRBD1 matching 7 bases. Germline CDR1 reads SGHAT; CDR2 reads FQNNGV. This CDR3 has 13 amino acids. V dropped 3 bases and J dropped 6; count of bases not matched to a gene: 5. CDR3 nucleotides: TGTGCCAGCAGCTTGGGACAGTCTGGCGAGCAGTACGTC. Its protein product is CASSLGQSGEQYV.

There are many counts of this clonotype. The chain couples TRBV6-6 to TRBJ1-1; the match to TRBD1 covers 7 bases. Germline-derived CDR1 and CDR2 are MNHNY and SVGAGI (reference sequence). The trim removed 6 bases at V and 1 base at J, leaving 5 bases unmatched. This CDR3 has 14 residues. CDR3 bases: TGTGCCAGCAGCAGACAGGGAAAGAACACTGAAGCTTTCTTT. It translates to CASSRQGKNTEAFF.

CDR3 DNA: TGTGCCAGCAGCGGCAAGGCGAATGAAAAACTGTTTTTT. Translation gives CASSGKANEKLFF. The V and J genes are TRBV7-9 and TRBJ1-4; D ambiguous. The CDR3 contains 13 residues. The germline V and J ends were trimmed by 5 bases and 5 bases, with 9 bases remaining between them. Germline CDR1 reads SEHNR; CDR2 reads FQNEAQ (reference sequence).